These 32 T cell receptor beta chains originate from one sample sequenced in a study of post-analysis software for immune sequencing data. Findings and caveats of the study: Elevated frequency relative to controls characterized several TRBV segments in patients, TRBV5-6, TRBV5-1 and TRBV20-1 among them.

The antigens these receptors bind are not known. Prepared libraries of TCR beta cDNA carried unique molecular identifiers. A single record per CDR3 protein comes from TCRdb applying MiXCR to the PCR reads. The sample holds approximately 770,000 distinct CDR3 sequences, roughly 46% seen once. The sample taken for sequencing was blood. Receptors originate from a girl between 10 and 17 years old with multiple sclerosis.

The CDR3 DNA reads TGCAGTGCTAGACTACAGGGTGGGTACAATGAGCAGTACTTC. Encoded protein: CSARLQGGYNEQYF. The chain is built from TRBV20-1 and TRBJ2-7; maybe TRBD1 (6 bases). V was pared by 2 bases and J by 7 bases, with 18 bases between. Germline CDR1 is DFQATT and CDR2 is SNEGSKA (reference sequence). The CDR3 runs to 14 residues.

This rearrangement joins TRBV12-3 or TRBV12-4 to TRBJ2-1; 9 bases agree with TRBD2. Trimming took 3 bases from V and 15 from J; bases not matched to a gene: 6. There are 12 residues in the CDR3. CDR3 sequence (DNA): TGTGCCAGCAGTTTTGTAGCGGGGGTACCGTTCTTC. It encodes CASSFVAGVPFF.

This clonotype occurred a few times. The V call is TRBV20-1, the J call TRBJ2-1; TRBD2 matches at 9 bases. From germline, CDR1 is DFQATT and CDR2 SNEGSKA (reference sequence). V lost 5 bases, J lost 7 bases, and 6 bases stayed unmatched. The CDR3 is 13 amino acids. Written as DNA, the CDR3 is TGCAGTGCTCCGCAGCTAGCGGGAAATGAGCAGTTCTTC. Protein: CSAPQLAGNEQFF.

The V gene is TRBV24-1, the J gene TRBJ2-7; 8 bases match TRBD1. Unmatched junction bases numbered 14, after V lost 4 bases and J lost 10 bases. Germline lookup yields CDR1 KGHDR and CDR2 SFDVKD. This CDR3 comprises 15 residues. The DNA for the CDR3 is TGTGCCACCAGTGACCCCCCAACAGGGGGAAGAACCCAGTACTTC. Translating gives CATSDPPTGGRTQYF.

Regarding this clonotype: Relative to the germline gene, one junction end is altered; a read error may explain this. The chain carries TRBV12-3 or TRBV12-4 and TRBJ1-2, with D maybe TRBD1 (5 bases). CDR3 size: 14 residues. CDR3 DNA sequence: TGTGCCAGCACCACATCCAGGGAGTACTATGGCTGCACCTTC. Protein: CASTTSREYYGCTF.

This chain uses TRBV6-6 with TRBJ2-1; tentatively, D is TRBD1 (6 bases). Trimming removed 0 bases at V and 2 bases at J, with 8 bases between. The CDR3 sequence is 15 residues long. From germline, CDR1 is MNHNY and CDR2 SVGAGI (reference sequence). Here the CDR3 reads CASSYSGQTYNEQFF. The CDR3 DNA follows: TGTGCCAGCAGTTACTCAGGACAGACCTACAATGAGCAGTTCTTC.

This clonotype was counted only a few times. The rearrangement joins TRBV20-1 to TRBJ2-7, with TRBD2 as a possible D gene (7 bases). This CDR3 contains 14 residues. Deletions cut 6 bases from V and 0 bases from J, with 15 bases between. Germline V gene data show CDR1 as DFQATT and CDR2 as SNEGSKA (reference sequence). The CDR3 region is CSATDRTSSYEQYF. The DNA of the CDR3 is TGCAGTGCGACTGACAGGACTAGCTCCTACGAGCAGTACTTC.

The J gene is TRBJ2-4, the V gene TRBV27, with a possible D match to TRBD1 (5 bases). The J call may be in error: the DNA end matches TRBJ2-7 better. CDR3 length equals 14 residues. The germline gives CDR1 MNHEY, CDR2 SMNVEV (reference sequence). The CDR3: CASSLDGASYEQYF. Written as DNA, the CDR3 is TGTGCCAGCAGTTTAGATGGGGCCTCCTACGAGCAGTACTTC.

The V call is TRBV20-1, the J call TRBJ2-2, with TRBD1 matching over 7 bases. Trimming took 6 bases from V and 2 from J; bases not matched to a gene: 3. This CDR3 has 13 amino acids. Per the germline V gene, CDR1 is DFQATT and CDR2 is SNEGSKA (reference sequence). The CDR3, as DNA: TGCAGTGCAGGGGACAGAAACACCGGGGAGCTGTTTTTT. Residues: CSAGDRNTGELFF.

This clonotype was counted a few times. As DNA, the CDR3 is TGCAGGGCAGCAGAGTACCAAGAGACCCAGTACTTC. The encoded protein is CRAAEYQETQYF. The gene calls are TRBV20-1 and TRBJ2-5, with unresolved D. The CDR3 sequence is 12 residues long. CDR1 DFQATT and CDR2 SNEGSKA come from the germline V gene (reference sequence).

The chain combines TRBV7-2 with TRBJ1-1; D gene uncertain. V dropped 2 bases and J dropped 0 bases, with 13 bases sitting between them. The CDR3 is 16 residues long. Germline-derived CDR1 and CDR2 are SGHTA and FQGNSA. CDR3 nucleotides: TGTGCCAGCAGCTTATACTGGGCCACTATGAACACTGAAGCTTTCTTT. It translates to CASSLYWATMNTEAFF.

Notes on this clonotype: Germline is not matched at one junction end, which may reflect a read error. The chain employs TRBV7-7 and TRBJ2-1, with D perhaps given as TRBD1 or TRBD2 (5 bases each). The CDR3 has 13 amino acids. The V gene's germline CDR1 is SSHAT and CDR2 FNYEAQ (reference sequence). The CDR3 nucleotides are TGTGCTAGCAGCCAGGGACCTAGGGCTGAGCAGTTCTTC. Encoded protein: CASSQGPRAEQFF.

This clonotype occurred a few times. This chain uses TRBV4-2 with TRBJ1-2; D unclear. Germline CDR1 reads LGHNA; CDR2 reads YNFKEQ. CDR3 size: 16 residues. Trimming stripped 0 bases from V and 2 bases from J, with 13 bases between. CDR3 residues: CASSQDQGGINYGYTF. DNA for the CDR3: TGTGCCAGCAGCCAAGATCAAGGCGGGATAAACTATGGCTACACCTTC.

This chain connects TRBV11-2 to TRBJ2-1; the D is unclear. Trimming removed 5 bases from V and 0 bases from J, with 14 bases in between. Germline V CDR1 and CDR2: SGHAT, FQNNGV. This CDR3 is 16 amino acids long. The CDR3 sequence is CASSPWVESSYNEQFF. In DNA, the CDR3 is TGTGCCAGCAGCCCCTGGGTCGAGAGCTCCTACAATGAGCAGTTCTTC.

This chain uses TRBV9 with TRBJ2-7, with 8 bases fitting TRBD2. This CDR3 is 17 amino acids long. Germline loops: CDR1 SGDLS, CDR2 YYNGEE. V lost 0 bases, J lost 5 bases, and 13 bases stayed unmatched. CDR3 in amino acids: CASSVAPWQREYHEQYF. DNA of the CDR3: TGTGCCAGCAGCGTAGCTCCCTGGCAGCGGGAGTACCACGAGCAGTACTTC.

The chain recombines TRBV13 with TRBJ2-4; no clear D gene. This CDR3 spans 16 amino acids. CDR1 and CDR2 (germline): PRHDT, FYEKMQ (reference sequence). V was cut by 5 bases and J by 13 bases, with 27 bases left in between. CDR3 sequence (DNA): TGTGCCAGCAGCCAGCCCGACGGGCGAGACCGGTATGAGCAGTACTTC. Amino acid sequence: CASSQPDGRDRYEQYF. Variable domain in full (rest from reference TRBV13 and TRBJ2-4): AAGVIQSPRHLIKEKRETATLKCYPIPRHDTVYWYQQGPGQDPQFLISFYEKMQSDKGSIPDRFSAQQFSDYHSELNMSSLELGDSALYFCASSQPDGRDRYEQYFGAGTRLSVL.

This clonotype was detected only once. The chain couples TRBV20-1 to TRBJ2-1; 14 bases map to TRBD2. The CDR3 runs 14 residues. Per the germline V gene, CDR1 is DFQATT and CDR2 is SNEGSKA (reference sequence). After removal of 5 bases from V and 12 bases from J, the junction contained 9 bases not matched to a gene. CDR3 loop: CSALRLAGGKGQFF. CDR3 sequence (DNA): TGCAGTGCTCTCAGACTAGCGGGAGGGAAAGGGCAGTTCTTC.

Remarks on this clonotype: Compared with germline, one end of the junction differs, possibly owing to a read error. This rearrangement joins TRBV7-2 to TRBJ1-2, with 7 bases lining up with TRBD1. The germline V gene has CDR1 SGHTA and CDR2 FQGNSA. The CDR3 has 17 residues. The CDR3 spells CASSLASPVGQNYGCTF. CDR3 DNA: TGTGCCAGCAGCTTAGCATCGCCGGTGGGACAGAACTATGGCTGCACCTTC.

This clonotype was seen more than once but under ten times. The genes are TRBV6-5 and TRBJ2-1; 7 bases are a match to TRBD1. CDR3 length: 15 amino acids. V gave up 0 bases and J gave up 9 bases; unmatched junction bases: 8. The germline CDR1 and CDR2 sequences are MNHEY and SVGAGI. As DNA, the CDR3 is TGTGCCAGCAGTTACTCCGGGACAGCCGGCGTTGAGCAGTTCTTC. Residues: CASSYSGTAGVEQFF.

V is TRBV25-1 and J is TRBJ2-1; 9 bases agree with TRBD2. CDR3 length: 20 amino acids. Per germline, CDR1 MGHDK and CDR2 SYGVNS. V lost 0 bases, J lost 1 base, and 13 bases stayed unmatched. The CDR3 loop reads CASSEYLLAGDKGSYNEQFF. The CDR3, as DNA: TGTGCCAGCAGTGAATATTTATTAGCGGGAGACAAGGGGTCCTACAATGAGCAGTTCTTC.

This clonotype was observed a handful of times. The gene calls are TRBV29-1 and TRBJ2-1; 10 nucleotides match TRBD2. With V trimmed by 6 bases and J by 6 bases, 8 bases remained unmatched. The length of the CDR3 is 14 residues. Germline values: CDR1 SQVTM, CDR2 ANQGSEA. CDR3 residues: CSVVPGLASNEQFF. DNA of the CDR3: TGCAGCGTAGTGCCGGGACTAGCGTCCAATGAGCAGTTCTTC.

The chain uses TRBV27 and TRBJ2-1; 9 bases map to TRBD2. V was clipped by 6 bases and J by 7 bases; unmatched bases: 13. CDR1 is MNHEY, CDR2 SMNVEV, per germline (reference sequence). The CDR3 sequence is 16 residues long. The CDR3 DNA sequence: TGTGCCAGCAGGACCCTGCCTAGCGGGAAGGGTAATGAGCAGTTCTTC. The encoded protein is CASRTLPSGKGNEQFF.

This chain links TRBV12-3 or TRBV12-4 with TRBJ2-5; TRBD1 aligns across 7 bases. Losses at the gene ends were 6 bases for V and 1 base for J; bases not matched to a gene: 5. The CDR3 has 14 residues. The CDR3 sequence is CASSRQGPQETQYF. CDR3 DNA: TGTGCCAGCAGCCGACAGGGCCCCCAAGAGACCCAGTACTTC.

This clonotype turned up a few times. V and J are TRBV18 and TRBJ2-5; D tentatively fits TRBD1 or TRBD2 (5 bases each). The J call is doubtful: the DNA matches TRBJ2-7 better. The CDR3 has 13 amino acids. The germline V gene has CDR1 KGHSH and CDR2 LQKENI. The DNA for the CDR3 is TGTGCCAGCTCAACCGGGACCCACTACGAGCAGTACTTC. Translated, it gives CASSTGTHYEQYF.

The rearrangement joins TRBV7-9 to TRBJ1-1; D uncertain. The CDR3 contains 14 residues. V was cut by 5 bases and J by 2 bases, with 12 bases left in between. CDR1 is SEHNR and CDR2 is FQNEAQ in the germline V gene (reference sequence). The CDR3 nucleotides are TGTGCCAGCAGCCACAACGGGGTAAACACTGAAGCTTTCTTT. Translating gives CASSHNGVNTEAFF.

This clonotype was counted once. CDR3 in amino acids: CSASQGISRFSSYEQYF. The CDR3 nucleotides read TGCAGTGCCAGCCAGGGGATATCACGATTTAGCTCCTACGAGCAGTACTTC. This chain uses TRBV20-1 with TRBJ2-7; D may be TRBD1 (6 bases). Deletions cut 6 bases from V and 0 bases from J, with 24 bases between. This CDR3 spans 17 amino acids. In germline, CDR1 is DFQATT, CDR2 SNEGSKA (reference sequence).

The J gene is TRBJ2-7, the V gene TRBV12-3 or TRBV12-4, with D tentatively TRBD1 (5 bases). This CDR3 contains 15 residues. Trimming took 1 base from V and 3 from J, leaving 13 bases between them. The CDR3 DNA is TGTGCCAGCAGTTTAGAGGGGCACCGTTTCTACGAGCAGTACTTC. Translating it yields CASSLEGHRFYEQYF.

The chain recombines TRBV7-8 with TRBJ1-5, with 7 positions matching TRBD1. J lost 2 bases, V lost 3 bases, and 4 bases had no gene match. Germline V gene lookup returns CDR1 SGHVS and CDR2 FQNEAQ. The CDR3 consists of 15 residues. The CDR3 loop reads CASSLDRNGNQPQHF. The CDR3 nucleotides are TGTGCCAGCAGCTTGGACAGGAATGGCAATCAGCCCCAGCATTTT.

This clonotype was observed a few times. The genes are TRBV9 and TRBJ2-1; D is unresolved. Trimming removed 2 bases at V and 0 bases at J, with 9 bases between. Per germline, CDR1 SGDLS and CDR2 YYNGEE. This CDR3 is 15 amino acids long. CDR3 DNA: TGTGCCAGCAGCGTGGCAAGTCACTCCTACAATGAGCAGTTCTTC. Translation gives CASSVASHSYNEQFF.

The CDR3 sequence: CSAEYSGRLRGEQYF. CDR3 sequence (DNA): TGCAGTGCCGAATATAGCGGGAGGCTCCGAGGCGAGCAGTACTTC. The chain recombines TRBV20-1 with TRBJ2-7, with 10 bases that match TRBD2. CDR3 length: 15 amino acids. With V trimmed by 6 bases and J by 6 bases, 14 bases remained unmatched. Germline V CDR1 and CDR2: DFQATT, SNEGSKA (reference sequence).

The CDR3 here is CASSEGTSGWEEQYF. The DNA for the CDR3 is TGTGCCAGCAGTGAAGGGACTAGCGGCTGGGAGGAGCAGTACTTC. This chain joins TRBV2 and TRBJ2-7; TRBD2 matches at 10 bases. Germline loops: CDR1 SNHLY, CDR2 FYNNEI. With 1 base clipped from V and 7 bases from J, the junction kept 7 bases outside the gene matches. This CDR3 has 15 amino acids. The full variable domain, with the rest looked up from reference TRBV2 and TRBJ2-7, is EPEVTQTPSHQVTQMGQEVILRCVPISNHLYFYWYRQILGQKVEFLVSFYNNEISEKSEIFDDQFSVERPDGSNFTLKIRSTKLEDSAMYFCASSEGTSGWEEQYFGPGTRLTVT.

The chain combines TRBV24-1 with TRBJ1-2; 8 nucleotides agree with TRBD1. CDR3 length: 15 residues. J lost 6 bases, V lost 3 bases, and 8 bases had no gene match. Looked up from germline, CDR1 is KGHDR and CDR2 is SFDVKD. The CDR3: CATSDGRGRNHGYTF. In DNA, the CDR3 is TGTGCCACCAGTGATGGCAGGGGGCGCAACCATGGCTACACCTTC.